Listed below are T cell receptor beta chains from one sample, sequenced in a study of blood T cells in healthy people across ages. TCRdb analysed the 5' RACE reads with MiXCR anew, one entry per CDR3 protein. The profile shows 750,000 to 1,000,000 distinct CDR3 sequences, 25% to 30% of them singletons. The sample was also reused in another study, on T cells of mothers and their children.

Material: blood. These receptors all stem from a woman between 35 and 50 years old in good health. Each CDR3 is given with its conserved first and last residue. A D gene is named only where the DNA matches it firmly.

d_gene | j_gene | v_gene | CDR3aa
NA | TRBJ1-2 | TRBV20-1 | CSASEQGHYGYTF
NA | TRBJ1-1 | TRBV6-1 | CASSERGSGRTEAFF
TRBD2 | TRBJ2-1 | TRBV5-1 | CASSLAVAGVYEQFF
TRBD2 | TRBJ2-1 | TRBV4-1 | CASSQEGGLAGTDEQFF
NA | TRBJ1-6 | TRBV5-1 | CASSSFTGDNSPLHF
NA | TRBJ1-1 | TRBV5-1 | CASSFSRSRTANTEAFF
TRBD2 | TRBJ2-1 | TRBV6-1 | CASSGKLASKRDEQFF
TRBD1 | TRBJ2-3 | TRBV20-1 | CSARTGLMLDTQYF
TRBD2 | TRBJ2-1 | TRBV29-1 | CSDRTSSYSYNEQFF
NA | TRBJ2-3 | TRBV6-5 | CASSSHETGRTQYF
NA | TRBJ2-7 | TRBV20-1 | CSDPGEQYF
NA | TRBJ2-7 | TRBV4-1 | CASSHGGLDSYEQYF
NA | TRBJ1-2 | TRBV5-1 | CASSRGQYYEANYGYTF
NA | TRBJ2-1 | TRBV5-1 | CASSLAVGSQSEQFF